This T cell receptor (beta chain) was documented in a study of CD8 T cells in ankylosing spondylitis. The CDR3 is 15 residues long. Germline-derived CDR1 and CDR2 are SGHTA and FQGNSA. The V segment lost 3 bases and the J segment 0 bases; nucleotides outside the gene matches: 0. In this sample, this clonotype turned up a few times. Its antigen is unidentified. The study, taken as a whole, reports: A TCR beta motif of fewer than ten highly homologous variants seemed to mark ankylosing spondylitis blood. Clones linked to disease were reported to show significant enrichment in matched ankylosing spondylitis synovial fluid. Prior literature has documented some motif variants in synovial fluid and blood from reactive arthritis.

Construction of TCR beta libraries was performed using quantitative 5'-RACE with molecular barcodes. One entry per CDR3 protein results from TCRdb running MiXCR on the 5' RACE reads. The sample contains 150,000 to 200,000 distinct CDR3 sequences, around 13% of which appear only once. The TCR comes from a female donor with ankylosing spondylitis or in good health (not recorded which). V is TRBV7-2 and J is TRBJ2-2; 8 bases map to TRBD2. Sequenced material: blood, either unsorted or a sorted T cell fraction (not recorded which). CDR3 nucleotide sequence: TGTGCCAGCAGCTTTAGCGGGGCGAACACCGGGGAGCTGTTTTTT. This encodes CASSFSGANTGELFF.